This entry concerns a single T cell receptor (beta chain). The record originates from a study of blood T cell repertoires in COVID-19. Overall study: In each case, the material was cDNA or gDNA derived from T cells, B-cell-depleted T cells, or PBMCs.

The assay was immunoSEQ multiplex PCR, and TCRdb's table has in-frame clones only and misses some. The sample shows 150,000 to 200,000 clones, about 84% of them seen only once. Germline-derived CDR1 and CDR2 are SQVTM and ANQGSEA. Trimming removed 6 bases at V and 0 bases at J, with 11 bases between. The CDR3 sequence is 13 residues long. Everyone who took part was roughly 18 to 89 years old, and they came from 20 to 25 US areas. Cohort placement rested on clinical history that participants reported themselves. Cohort 3 recovered donors had two negative PCRs, clearance, or symptom resolution. The sample comprised PBMCs or T cells enriched from blood (not recorded which). The V and J genes are TRBV29-1 and TRBJ1-1; D is possibly TRBD1 (5 bases). The TCR comes from a man between 45 and 60 years old who had recovered from COVID-19. The CDR3 reads CSVRQSLNTEAFF. CDR3 sequence (DNA): TGCAGCGTCAGACAGAGTCTGAACACTGAAGCTTTCTTT.